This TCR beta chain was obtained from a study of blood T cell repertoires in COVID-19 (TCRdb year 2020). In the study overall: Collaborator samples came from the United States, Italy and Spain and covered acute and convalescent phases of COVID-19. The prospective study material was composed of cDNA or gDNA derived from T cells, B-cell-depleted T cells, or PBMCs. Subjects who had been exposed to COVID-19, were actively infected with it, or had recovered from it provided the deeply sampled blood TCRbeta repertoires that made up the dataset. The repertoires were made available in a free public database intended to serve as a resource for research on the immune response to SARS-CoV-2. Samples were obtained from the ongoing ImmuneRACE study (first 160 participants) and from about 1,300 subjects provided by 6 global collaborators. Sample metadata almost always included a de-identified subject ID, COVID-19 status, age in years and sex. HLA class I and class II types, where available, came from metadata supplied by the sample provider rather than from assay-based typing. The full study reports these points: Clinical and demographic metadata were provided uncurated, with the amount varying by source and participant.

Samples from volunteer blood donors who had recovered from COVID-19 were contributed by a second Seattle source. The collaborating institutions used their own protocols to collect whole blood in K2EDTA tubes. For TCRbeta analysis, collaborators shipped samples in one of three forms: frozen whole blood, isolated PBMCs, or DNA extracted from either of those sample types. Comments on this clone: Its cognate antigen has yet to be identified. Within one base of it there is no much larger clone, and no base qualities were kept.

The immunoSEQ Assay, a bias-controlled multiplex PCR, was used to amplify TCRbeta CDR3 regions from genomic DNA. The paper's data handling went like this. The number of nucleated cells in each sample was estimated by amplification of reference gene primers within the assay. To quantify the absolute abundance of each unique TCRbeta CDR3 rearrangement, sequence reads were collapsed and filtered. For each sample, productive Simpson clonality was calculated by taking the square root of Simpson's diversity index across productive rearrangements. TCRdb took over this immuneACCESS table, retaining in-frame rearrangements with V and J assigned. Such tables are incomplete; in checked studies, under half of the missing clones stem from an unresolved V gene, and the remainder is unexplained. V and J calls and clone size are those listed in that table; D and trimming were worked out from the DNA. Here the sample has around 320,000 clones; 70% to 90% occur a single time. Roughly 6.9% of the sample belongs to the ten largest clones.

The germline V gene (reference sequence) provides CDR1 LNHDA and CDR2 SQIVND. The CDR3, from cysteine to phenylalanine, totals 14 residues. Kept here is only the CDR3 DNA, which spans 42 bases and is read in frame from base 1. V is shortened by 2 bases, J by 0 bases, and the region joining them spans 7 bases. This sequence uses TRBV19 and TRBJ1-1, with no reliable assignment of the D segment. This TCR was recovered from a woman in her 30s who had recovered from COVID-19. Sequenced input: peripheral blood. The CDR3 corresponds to CASSIPEMNTEAFF. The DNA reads TGTGCCAGTAGTATACCGGAGATGAACACTGAAGCTTTCTTT.